The TCR beta chain described here comes from a study of blood T cell repertoires in COVID-19. About the study: Samples of COVID-19 (acute and convalescent) were obtained from the United States, Italy and Spain. PBMCs, B-cell-depleted T cells, or T cells were the source of the cDNA or gDNA that made up the material.

This CDR3 is built from 18 residues. The V gene's germline CDR1 is MDHEN and CDR2 SYDVKM. The ends lost 5 bases at V and 6 bases at J; junction bases unmatched: 16. How the authors handled the data: Amplification from reference gene primers served as the basis for estimated nucleated cell counts. This table comes from immunoSEQ multiplex PCR, and its TCRdb copy is limited to in-frame clones, with some not included. V and J calls and clone size are as listed in that table; D and trimming were resolved from the DNA. Here the sample spans 200,000 or so clones, around 79% being singletons. This TCR derives from a man aged 55 to 70 with active or convalescent COVID-19. What was sequenced was peripheral blood. The genes are TRBV28 and TRBJ2-7; 13 nucleotides agree with TRBD2. The CDR3 region has the DNA TGTGCCAGCAGTCCTCCGGGACTAGCGGGACGTCCGTTCATCGAGCAGTACTTC. Translated, it gives CASSPPGLAGRPFIEQYF.